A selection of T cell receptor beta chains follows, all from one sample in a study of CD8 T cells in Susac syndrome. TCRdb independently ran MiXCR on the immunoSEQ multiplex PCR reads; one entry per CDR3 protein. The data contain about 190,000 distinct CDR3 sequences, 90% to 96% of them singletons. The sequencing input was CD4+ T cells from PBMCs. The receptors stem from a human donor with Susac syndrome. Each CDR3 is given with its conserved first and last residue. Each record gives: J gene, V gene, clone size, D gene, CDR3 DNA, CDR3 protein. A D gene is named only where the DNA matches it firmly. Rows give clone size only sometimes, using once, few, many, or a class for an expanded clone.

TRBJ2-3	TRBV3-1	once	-	TGTGCCAGCAGCTCCGGGACTACGCAGTATTTT	CASSSGTTQYF
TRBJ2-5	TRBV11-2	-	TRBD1	TGTGCCAGCATCAAAACCGGGACAGGGGTAAAGACCCAGTACTTC	CASIKTGTGVKTQYF
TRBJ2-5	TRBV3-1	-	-	TGTGCCAGCAGCCCCCTGGGGGGGGCTGTAGAGACCCAGTACTTC	CASSPLGGAVETQYF
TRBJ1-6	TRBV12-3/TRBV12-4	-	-	TGTGCCAGCAGCCCTGGGCAGGGTCACGGTAATTCACCCCTCCACTTT	CASSPGQGHGNSPLHF
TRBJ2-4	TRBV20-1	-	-	TGCAGTGCCAGAACGACTGGGGGATCCCTTCAGTACTTC	CSARTTGGSLQYF
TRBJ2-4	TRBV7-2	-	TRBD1	TGTGCCAGCAGCTTAGGCCCGGGACAGTGGGACGACTTC	CASSLGPGQWDDF
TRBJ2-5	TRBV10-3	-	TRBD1	TGTGCCATCAGGGAAGGGACAGGCCAAGAGACCCAGTACTTC	CAIREGTGQETQYF
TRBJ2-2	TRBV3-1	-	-	TGTGCCAGCACGCAGGTTAACGGGGAGCTGTTTTTT	CASTQVNGELFF
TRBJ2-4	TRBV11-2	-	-	TGTGCCAGCAGCTGGTGGGGGGACTCCAAAAACATTCAGTACTTC	CASSWWGDSKNIQYF
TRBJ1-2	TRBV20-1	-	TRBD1	TGCAGTGCTAGTTCCGACAGGGCAAACTATGGCTACACCTTC	CSASSDRANYGYTF
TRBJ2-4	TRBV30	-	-	TGTGCCTGGAGCGTCCTAAGAGACATTCAGTACTTC	CAWSVLRDIQYF
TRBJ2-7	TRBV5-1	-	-	TGCGCCAGCAGGCTTGCCGGGACTCCGGACTACGAGCAGTACTTC	CASRLAGTPDYEQYF
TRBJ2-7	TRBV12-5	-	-	TGTGCTAGTGCTCTATTTGGATACGAGCAGTACTTC	CASALFGYEQYF
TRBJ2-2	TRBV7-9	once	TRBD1	TGTGCCAGCAGCTCAGGACAGGGCTACACCGGGGAGCTGTTTTTT	CASSSGQGYTGELFF
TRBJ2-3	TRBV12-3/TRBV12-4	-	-	TGTGCCAGCAGTTTGGATACAGATACGCAGTATTTT	CASSLDTDTQYF
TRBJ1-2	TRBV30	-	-	TGTGCCTGGAGTCCGGGACCACATAACTATGGCTACACCTTC	CAWSPGPHNYGYTF
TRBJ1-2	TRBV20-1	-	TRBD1	TGCAGTGCTAGTAGACAGGGATCCTATGGCTACACCTTC	CSASRQGSYGYTF
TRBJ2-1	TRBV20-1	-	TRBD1	TGCAGTGTTGACAGGGGGCGCCGCAATGAGCAGTTCTTC	CSVDRGRRNEQFF
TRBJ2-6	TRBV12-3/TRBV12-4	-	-	TGTGCCAGCAGTTGGACCAACGTCCTGACTTTC	CASSWTNVLTF
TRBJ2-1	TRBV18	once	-	TGTGCCAGCTCACCGGTGGATGAGCAGTTCTTC	CASSPVDEQFF
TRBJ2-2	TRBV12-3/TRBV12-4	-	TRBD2	TGTGCCAGCAGTCGCGGGGGGGTGGACACCGGGGAGCTGTTTTTT	CASSRGGVDTGELFF
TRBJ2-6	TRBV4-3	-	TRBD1	TGCGCCAGCAGCCAATTTCTGCGGACAGGTAGCTCTGGGGCCAACGTCCTGACTTTC	CASSQFLRTGSSGANVLTF
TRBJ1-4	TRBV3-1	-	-	TGTGCCAGCAGCCAATGGCTCGAAAGAAAACTGTTTTTT	CASSQWLERKLFF
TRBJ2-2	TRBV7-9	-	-	TGTGCCAGCAGCTTAGGCGGACACCGAGAGCTGTTTTTT	CASSLGGHRELFF
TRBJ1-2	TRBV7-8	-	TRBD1	TGTGCCAGCAGCTTAAGGACAGGGGTAGGGGGCTACACCTTC	CASSLRTGVGGYTF
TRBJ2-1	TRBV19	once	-	TGTGCCAGTAGTTCCCGGCCAGACCAGTCCTACAATGAGCAGTTCTTC	CASSSRPDQSYNEQFF
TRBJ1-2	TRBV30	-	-	TGTGCCTGGAGTGGGGGGATGCATGGGGGCTACACCTTC	CAWSGGMHGGYTF
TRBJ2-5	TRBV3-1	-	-	TGTGCCAGCAGCCACATACCACCGGGTCCTGAGGGGGAGACCCAGTACTTC	CASSHIPPGPEGETQYF
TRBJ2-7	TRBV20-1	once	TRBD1	TGCAGTGCTAGTCCGGGACAGGGGTCCTACGAGCAGTACTTC	CSASPGQGSYEQYF
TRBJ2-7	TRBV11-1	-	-	TGTGCCAGCAGCCACACCCGGACAGTTACATACGAGCAGTACTTC	CASSHTRTVTYEQYF
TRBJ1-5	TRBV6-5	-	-	TGTGCCAGCCGTGGGTTAGGGGTGCATCAGCCCCAGCATTTT	CASRGLGVHQPQHF
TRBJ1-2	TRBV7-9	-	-	TGTGCCAGCAGCGGCGTAATAGGAGGCTATGGCTACACCTTC	CASSGVIGGYGYTF
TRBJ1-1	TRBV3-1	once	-	TGTGCCAGCAGCGAAACAGGATCGATGGTGGAGGGAGCTTTCTTT	CASSETGSMVEGAFF
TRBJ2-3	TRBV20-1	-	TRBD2	TGCAGTGCTAGAGTCCAGCGGGGGGCCACAGATACGCAGTATTTT	CSARVQRGATDTQYF
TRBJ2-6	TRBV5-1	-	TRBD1	TGCGCCAGCAGCCTCCAGGGACAGGGGGCTGGGGCCAACGTCCTGACTTTC	CASSLQGQGAGANVLTF
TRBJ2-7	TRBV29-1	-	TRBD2	TGCAGCGTTGATAGTCTAGCGGGGGGGCGCTGGGGCGAGCAGTACTTC	CSVDSLAGGRWGEQYF
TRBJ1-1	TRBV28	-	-	TGTGCCAGCACCCTAAGACGATGGGGTGGGGGACGGAGCACTGAAGCTTTCTTT	CASTLRRWGGGRSTEAFF
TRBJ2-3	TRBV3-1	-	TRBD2	TGTGCCAGCAGCCAAGAGCCCCTAGCGGGGGCAGGTACGCAGTATTTT	CASSQEPLAGAGTQYF
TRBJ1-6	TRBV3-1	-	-	TGTGCCAGCAGCCCTCAACCTCCGGGGGTACCACCCCTCCACTTT	CASSPQPPGVPPLHF
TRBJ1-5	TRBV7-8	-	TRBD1	TGTGCCAGCAGCAGCAGGGGGCGCGGGGGCAATCAGCCCCAGCATTTT	CASSSRGRGGNQPQHF
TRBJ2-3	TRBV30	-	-	TGTGCCTGGAGGGCGGTAACCTATACGCAGTATTTT	CAWRAVTYTQYF
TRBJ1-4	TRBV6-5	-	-	TGTGCCAGCAGACCACGCAGGGCCAATGAAAAACTGTTTTTT	CASRPRRANEKLFF
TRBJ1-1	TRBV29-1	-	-	TGCAGCGTTGTGGGGGGTACAACTGAAGCTTTCTTT	CSVVGGTTEAFF
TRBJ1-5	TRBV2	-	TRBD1	TGTGCCAGCACCGGGGACAGGGGGCGGACTCAGCCCCAGCATTTT	CASTGDRGRTQPQHF